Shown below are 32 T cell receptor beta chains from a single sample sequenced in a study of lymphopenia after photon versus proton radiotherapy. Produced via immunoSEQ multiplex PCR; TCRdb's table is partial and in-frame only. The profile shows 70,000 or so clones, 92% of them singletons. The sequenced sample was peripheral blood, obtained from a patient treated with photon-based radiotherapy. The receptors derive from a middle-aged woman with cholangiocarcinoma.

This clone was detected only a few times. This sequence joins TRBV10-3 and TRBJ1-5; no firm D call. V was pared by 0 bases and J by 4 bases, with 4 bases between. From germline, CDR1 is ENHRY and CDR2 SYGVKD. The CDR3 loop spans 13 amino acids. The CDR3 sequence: CAISESTNQPQHF. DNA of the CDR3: TGTGCCATCAGTGAGTCGACTAATCAGCCCCAGCATTTT.

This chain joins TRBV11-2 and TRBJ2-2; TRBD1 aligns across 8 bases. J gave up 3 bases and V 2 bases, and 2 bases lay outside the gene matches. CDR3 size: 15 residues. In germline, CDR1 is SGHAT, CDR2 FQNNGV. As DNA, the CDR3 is TGTGCCAGCAGCTTAAGGACAGGGTACACCGGGGAGCTGTTTTTT. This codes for CASSLRTGYTGELFF.

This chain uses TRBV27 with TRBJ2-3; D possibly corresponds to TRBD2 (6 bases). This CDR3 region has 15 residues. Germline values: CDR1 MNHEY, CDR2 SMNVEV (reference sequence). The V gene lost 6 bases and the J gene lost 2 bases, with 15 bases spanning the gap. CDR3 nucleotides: TGTGCCAGCAGCCCCTACGCGGGAACCACAGATACGCAGTATTTT. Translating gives CASSPYAGTTDTQYF.

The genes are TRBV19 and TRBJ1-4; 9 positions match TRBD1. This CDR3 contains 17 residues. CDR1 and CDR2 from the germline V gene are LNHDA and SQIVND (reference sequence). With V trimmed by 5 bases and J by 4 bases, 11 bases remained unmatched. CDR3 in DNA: TGTGCCAGTAGTTCTAGTCCCGGGACAGGGAATAATGAAAAACTGTTTTTT. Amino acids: CASSSSPGTGNNEKLFF.

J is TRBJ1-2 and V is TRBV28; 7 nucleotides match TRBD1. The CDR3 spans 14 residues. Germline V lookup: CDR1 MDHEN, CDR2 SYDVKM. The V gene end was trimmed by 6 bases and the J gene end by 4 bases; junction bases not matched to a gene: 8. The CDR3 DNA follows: TGTGCCAGCAGCTTCCGGGACAGCACCTATGGCTACACCTTC. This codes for CASSFRDSTYGYTF.

CDR3 sequence: CSVEGGKGQPQHF. CDR3 DNA sequence: TGCAGCGTTGAAGGGGGGAAGGGGCAGCCCCAGCATTTT. The chain joins TRBV29-1 to TRBJ1-5; D possibly corresponds to TRBD1 (5 bases). This CDR3 has 13 amino acids. V lost 1 base, J lost 7 bases, and 11 bases lay in between. From germline, CDR1 is SQVTM and CDR2 ANQGSEA.

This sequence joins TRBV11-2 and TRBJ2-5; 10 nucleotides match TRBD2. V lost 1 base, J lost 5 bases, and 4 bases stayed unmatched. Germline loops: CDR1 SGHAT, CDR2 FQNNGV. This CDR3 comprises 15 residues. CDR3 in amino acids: CASSLGLAGVETQYF. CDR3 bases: TGTGCCAGCAGCTTAGGGCTAGCGGGAGTGGAGACCCAGTACTTC.

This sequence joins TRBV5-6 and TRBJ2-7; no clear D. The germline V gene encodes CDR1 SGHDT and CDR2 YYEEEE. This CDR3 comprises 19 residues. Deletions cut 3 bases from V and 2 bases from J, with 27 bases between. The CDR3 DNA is TGTGCCAGCAGCTCGCGAGCCTCCCTTTATGCCGTCGCGACCTACGAGCAGTACTTC. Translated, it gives CASSSRASLYAVATYEQYF.

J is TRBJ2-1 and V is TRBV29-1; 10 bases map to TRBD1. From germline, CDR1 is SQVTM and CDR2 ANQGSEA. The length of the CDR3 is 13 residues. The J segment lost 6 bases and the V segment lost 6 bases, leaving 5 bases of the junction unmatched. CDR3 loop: CSVARDRGNEQFF. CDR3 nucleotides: TGCAGCGTCGCCAGGGACAGGGGCAATGAGCAGTTCTTC.

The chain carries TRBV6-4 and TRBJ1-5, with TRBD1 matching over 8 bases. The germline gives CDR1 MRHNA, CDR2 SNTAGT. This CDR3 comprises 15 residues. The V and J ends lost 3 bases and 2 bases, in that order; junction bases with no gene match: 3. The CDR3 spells CASSETGGGNQPQHF. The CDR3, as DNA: TGTGCCAGCAGTGAAACAGGGGGAGGCAATCAGCCCCAGCATTTT.

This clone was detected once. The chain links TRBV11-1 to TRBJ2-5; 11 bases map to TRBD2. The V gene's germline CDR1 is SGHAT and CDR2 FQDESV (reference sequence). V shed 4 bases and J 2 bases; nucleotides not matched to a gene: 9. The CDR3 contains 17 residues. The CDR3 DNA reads TGTGCCAGCAGCTCGGAGACTAGCGGGATAAGGCAAGAGACCCAGTACTTC. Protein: CASSSETSGIRQETQYF. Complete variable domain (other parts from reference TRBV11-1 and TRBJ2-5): EAEVAQSPRYKITEKSQAVAFWCDPISGHATLYWYRQILGQGPELLVQFQDESVVDDSQLPKDRFSAERLKGVDSTLKIQPAELGDSAMYLCASSSETSGIRQETQYFGPGTRLLVL.

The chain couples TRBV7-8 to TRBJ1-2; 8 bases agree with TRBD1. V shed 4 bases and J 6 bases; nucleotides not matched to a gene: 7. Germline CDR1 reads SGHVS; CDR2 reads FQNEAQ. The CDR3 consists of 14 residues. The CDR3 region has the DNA TGTGCCAGCAGCTCACCGGGACAGGAGAATGGCTACACCTTC. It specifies CASSSPGQENGYTF.

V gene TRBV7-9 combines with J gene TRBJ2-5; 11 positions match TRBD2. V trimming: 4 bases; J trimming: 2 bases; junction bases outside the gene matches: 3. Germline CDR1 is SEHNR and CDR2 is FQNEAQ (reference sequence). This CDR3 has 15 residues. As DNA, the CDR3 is TGTGCCAGCAGCTCTAGCGGGGGGCGGCAAGAGACCCAGTACTTC. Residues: CASSSSGGRQETQYF.

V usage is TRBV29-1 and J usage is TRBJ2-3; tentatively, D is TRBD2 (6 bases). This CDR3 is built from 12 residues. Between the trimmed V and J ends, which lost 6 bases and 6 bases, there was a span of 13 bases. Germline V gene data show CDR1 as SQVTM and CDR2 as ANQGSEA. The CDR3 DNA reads TGCAGCGTACAGGAGGGGTCGGATACGCAGTATTTT. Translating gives CSVQEGSDTQYF.

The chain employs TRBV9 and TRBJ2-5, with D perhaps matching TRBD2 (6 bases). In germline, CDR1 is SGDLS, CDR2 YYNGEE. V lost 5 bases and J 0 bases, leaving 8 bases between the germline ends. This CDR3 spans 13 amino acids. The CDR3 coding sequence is TGTGCCAGCAGGCGGGAAAACCAAGAGACCCAGTACTTC. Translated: CASRRENQETQYF.

In DNA, the CDR3 is TGTGCCAGCTCACCGGACAGGATGAACACTGAAGCTTTCTTT. Its translation is CASSPDRMNTEAFF. This chain links TRBV18 with TRBJ1-1; TRBD1 agrees at 7 bases. The CDR3 sequence is 14 residues long. Germline V gives CDR1 KGHSH, CDR2 LQKENI. V gave up 3 bases and J gave up 0 bases; unmatched junction bases: 1.

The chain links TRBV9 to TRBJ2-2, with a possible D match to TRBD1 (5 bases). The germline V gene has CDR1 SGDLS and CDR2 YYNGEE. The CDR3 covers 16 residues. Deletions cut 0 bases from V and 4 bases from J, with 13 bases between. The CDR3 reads CASSVGEGVGTGELFF. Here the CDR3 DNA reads TGTGCCAGCAGCGTAGGTGAAGGGGTCGGCACCGGGGAGCTGTTTTTT.

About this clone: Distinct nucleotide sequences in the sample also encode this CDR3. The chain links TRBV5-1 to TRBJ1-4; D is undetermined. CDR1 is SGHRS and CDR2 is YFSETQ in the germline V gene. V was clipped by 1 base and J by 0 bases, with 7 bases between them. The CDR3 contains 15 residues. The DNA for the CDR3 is TGCGCCAGCAGCTTGAGAGGAACAACTAATGAAAAACTGTTTTTT. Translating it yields CASSLRGTTNEKLFF.

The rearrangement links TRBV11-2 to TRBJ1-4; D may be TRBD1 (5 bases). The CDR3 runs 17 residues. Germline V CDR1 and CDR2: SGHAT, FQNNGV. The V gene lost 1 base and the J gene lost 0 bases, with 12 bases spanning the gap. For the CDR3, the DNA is TGTGCCAGCAGCTTAGCAGGGACCGGGACAACTAATGAAAAACTGTTTTTT. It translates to CASSLAGTGTTNEKLFF.

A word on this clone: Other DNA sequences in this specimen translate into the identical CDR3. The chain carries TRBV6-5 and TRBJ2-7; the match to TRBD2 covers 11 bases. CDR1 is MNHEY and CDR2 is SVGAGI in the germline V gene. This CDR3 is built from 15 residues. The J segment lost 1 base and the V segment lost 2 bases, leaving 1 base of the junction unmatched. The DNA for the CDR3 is TGTGCCAGCAGTTACCGACTAGCGGGGTCCTACGAGCAGTACTTC. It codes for CASSYRLAGSYEQYF.

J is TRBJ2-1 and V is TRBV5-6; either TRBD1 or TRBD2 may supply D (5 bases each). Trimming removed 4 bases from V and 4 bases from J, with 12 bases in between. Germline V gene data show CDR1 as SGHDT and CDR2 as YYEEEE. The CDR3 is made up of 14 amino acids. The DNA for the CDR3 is TGTGCCAGCAGCCTCAGGGACCAATACAATGAGCAGTTCTTC. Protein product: CASSLRDQYNEQFF.

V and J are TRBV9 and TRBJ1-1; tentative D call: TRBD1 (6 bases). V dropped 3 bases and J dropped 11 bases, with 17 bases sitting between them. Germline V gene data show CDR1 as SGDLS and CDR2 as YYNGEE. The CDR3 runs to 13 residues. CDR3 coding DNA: TGTGCCAGCAGCGCCTCCCAGGGGAGTCGCGCTTTCTTT. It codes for CASSASQGSRAFF. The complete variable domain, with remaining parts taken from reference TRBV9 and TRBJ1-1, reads DSGVTQTPKHLITATGQRVTLRCSPRSGDLSVYWYQQSLDQGLQFLIQYYNGEERAKGNILERFSAQQFPDLHSELNLSSLELGDSALYFCASSASQGSRAFFGQGTRLTVV.

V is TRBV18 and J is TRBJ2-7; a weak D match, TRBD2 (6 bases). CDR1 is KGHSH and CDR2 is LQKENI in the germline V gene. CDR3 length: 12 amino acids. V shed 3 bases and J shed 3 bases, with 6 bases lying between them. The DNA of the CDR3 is TGTGCCAGCTCACCGGGGGGCTACGAGCAGTACTTC. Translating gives CASSPGGYEQYF.

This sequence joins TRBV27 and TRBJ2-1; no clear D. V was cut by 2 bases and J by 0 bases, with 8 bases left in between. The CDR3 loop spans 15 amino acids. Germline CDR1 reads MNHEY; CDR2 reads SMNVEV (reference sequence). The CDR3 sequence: CASSLNSLSYNEQFF. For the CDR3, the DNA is TGTGCCAGCAGTTTAAACAGCCTCTCCTACAATGAGCAGTTCTTC.

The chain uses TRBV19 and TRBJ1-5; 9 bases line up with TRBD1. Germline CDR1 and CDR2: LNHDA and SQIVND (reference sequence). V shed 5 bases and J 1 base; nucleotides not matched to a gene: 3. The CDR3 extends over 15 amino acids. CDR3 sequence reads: CASSLQGASNQPQHF. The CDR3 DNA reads TGTGCCAGTAGTCTACAGGGGGCAAGCAATCAGCCCCAGCATTTT.

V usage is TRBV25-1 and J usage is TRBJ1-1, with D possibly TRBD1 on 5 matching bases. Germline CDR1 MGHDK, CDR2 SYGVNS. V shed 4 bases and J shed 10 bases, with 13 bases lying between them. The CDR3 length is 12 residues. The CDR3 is CASSGWDGRAFF. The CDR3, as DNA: TGTGCCAGCAGTGGATGGGACGGGAGAGCTTTCTTT.

CDR3 amino acids: CASSLPPTGSGNTIYF. DNA of the CDR3: TGTGCCAGCAGTTTGCCTCCGACAGGGTCCGGAAACACCATATATTTT. The chain recombines TRBV28 with TRBJ1-3; 7 bases fit TRBD1. CDR3 length: 16 residues. The trim removed 3 bases at V and 4 bases at J, leaving 9 bases unmatched. CDR1 MDHEN and CDR2 SYDVKM come from the germline V gene.

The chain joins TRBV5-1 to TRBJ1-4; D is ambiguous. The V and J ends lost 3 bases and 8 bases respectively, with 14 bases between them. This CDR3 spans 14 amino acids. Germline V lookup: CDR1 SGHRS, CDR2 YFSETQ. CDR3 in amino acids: CASSSEGAREKLFF. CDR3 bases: TGCGCCAGCAGCTCCGAGGGAGCGAGGGAAAAACTGTTTTTT.

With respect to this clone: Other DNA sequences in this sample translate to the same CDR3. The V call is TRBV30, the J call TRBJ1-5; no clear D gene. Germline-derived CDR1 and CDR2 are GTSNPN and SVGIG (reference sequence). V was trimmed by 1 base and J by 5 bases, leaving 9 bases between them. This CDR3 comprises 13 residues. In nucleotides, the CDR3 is TGTGCCTGGAGTGCGGGCGGGGATCAGCCCCAGCATTTT. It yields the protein CAWSAGGDQPQHF. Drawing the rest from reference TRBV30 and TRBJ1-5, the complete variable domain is SQTIHQWPATLVQPVGSPLSLECTVEGTSNPNLYWYRQAAGRGLQLLFYSVGIGQISSEVPQNLSASRPQDRQFILSSKKLLLSDSGFYLCAWSAGGDQPQHFGDGTRLSIL.

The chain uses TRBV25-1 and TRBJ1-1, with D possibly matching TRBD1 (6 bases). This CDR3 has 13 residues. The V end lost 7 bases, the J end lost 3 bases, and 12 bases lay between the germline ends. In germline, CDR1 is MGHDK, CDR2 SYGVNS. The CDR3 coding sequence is TGTGCCAGCAATGGACAGATTCACACTGAAGCTTTCTTT. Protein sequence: CASNGQIHTEAFF.

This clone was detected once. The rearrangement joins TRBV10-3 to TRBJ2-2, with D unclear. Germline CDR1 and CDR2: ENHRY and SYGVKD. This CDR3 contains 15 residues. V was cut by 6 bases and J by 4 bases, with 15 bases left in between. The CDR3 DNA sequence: TGTGCCATCAGCGCCGATGTGGGTTTCACCGGGGAGCTGTTTTTT. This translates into CAISADVGFTGELFF.

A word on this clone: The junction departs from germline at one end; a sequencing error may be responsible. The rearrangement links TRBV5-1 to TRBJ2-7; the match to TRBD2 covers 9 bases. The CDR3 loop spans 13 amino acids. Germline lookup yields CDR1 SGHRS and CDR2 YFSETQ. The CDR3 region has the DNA TGCGCCAGCAGCTTGGAGAGCGGGAGGCCTAATGACTTC. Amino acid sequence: CASSLESGRPNDF.